Listed here are 10 T cell receptor beta chains from one sample, sequenced in a study of T cells after posttransplantation cyclophosphamide. Control samples came 1 year after myeloablative marrow transplants with methotrexate plus calcineurin inhibitor. Only in-frame clones appear in the TCRdb table, and some are missing; sequencing was by immunoSEQ multiplex PCR. The data hold about 18,000 clones, with around 85% observed a single time. The sample consisted of PBMCs, taken after allogeneic stem cell transplant with calcineurin inhibitor and methotrexate. The origin of the receptors is a female patient aged 18 to 35 who received an allogeneic stem cell transplant from an unrelated donor, was CMV-positive, and had acute and chronic GVHD. A share of the T cells may be of graft donor origin.

The V and J genes are TRBV7-2 and TRBJ1-2; no clear D. The V gene's germline CDR1 is SGHTA and CDR2 FQGNSA. The CDR3 contains 12 residues. Trimming removed 1 base at V and 7 bases at J, with 7 bases between. DNA for the CDR3: TGTGCCAGCAGCTTAGTAAGAGGTGGCTACACCTTC. It yields the protein CASSLVRGGYTF.

This clone was picked up one time. The chain combines TRBV19 with TRBJ2-1, with unresolved D. The CDR3 contains 13 residues. From germline, CDR1 is LNHDA and CDR2 SQIVND (reference sequence). V lost 2 bases and J lost 1, with 3 bases in between. CDR3 in amino acids: CASSISSYNEQFF. CDR3 in DNA: TGTGCCAGTAGTATATCGTCCTACAATGAGCAGTTCTTC.

The chain combines TRBV6-1 with TRBJ2-7, with D tentatively TRBD1 (5 bases). With 7 bases removed from V and 3 bases from J, the gap between germline ends came to 10 bases. The length of the CDR3 is 12 residues. Germline V lookup: CDR1 MNHNS, CDR2 SASEGT. The CDR3 nucleotides read TGTGCCAGCATGTACAGGAGCTACGAGCAGTACTTC. Its protein is CASMYRSYEQYF.

The chain carries TRBV19 and TRBJ2-7, with TRBD2 identical over 11 bases. The CDR3 length is 14 residues. Germline loops: CDR1 LNHDA, CDR2 SQIVND (reference sequence). V gave up 2 bases and J gave up 5 bases; unmatched junction bases: 2. CDR3 in DNA: TGTGCCAGTAGTATATCTAGCGGGAGGAACGAGCAGTACTTC. Translating gives CASSISSGRNEQYF.

The chain uses TRBV4-1 and TRBJ2-1; TRBD2 agrees at 11 bases. CDR3 length: 15 amino acids. V dropped 1 base and J dropped 5; count of bases not matched to a gene: 1. Germline lookup yields CDR1 MGHRA and CDR2 YSYEKL. The CDR3 region is CASSQVLAGDNEQFF. The CDR3, as DNA: TGCGCCAGCAGCCAAGTACTAGCGGGAGACAATGAGCAGTTCTTC.

The rearrangement links TRBV23-1 to TRBJ2-5; 10 nucleotides match TRBD1. TRBV23-1 is marked as an open reading frame, function uncertain. The trim removed 1 base at V and 4 bases at J, leaving 6 bases unmatched. This CDR3 region has 16 residues. DNA of the CDR3: TGCGCCAGCAGTCAATGGTCTGGGACAGGGGTAGAGACCCAGTACTTC. Its translation is CASSQWSGTGVETQYF.

This clone appeared a few times. The chain joins TRBV11-2 to TRBJ2-1; TRBD2 matches 7 bases. V lost 1 base and J lost 7; bases outside the gene matches: 4. The CDR3 extends over 14 amino acids. The V gene's germline CDR1 is SGHAT and CDR2 FQNNGV. CDR3 amino acids: CASSLAAGANEQFF. The DNA for the CDR3 is TGTGCCAGCAGCTTAGCGGCGGGAGCTAATGAGCAGTTCTTC.

The genes are TRBV5-8 and TRBJ2-6; possible D gene TRBD1, 5 bases. CDR1 and CDR2 from the germline V gene are SGHTS and YDEGEE. The CDR3 is 19 amino acids. Trimming stripped 4 bases from V and 0 bases from J, with 20 bases between. The CDR3 region has the DNA TGTGCCAGCAGCCAAAATCAGGGTGACGAACTCTCTGGGGCCAACGTCCTGACTTTC. It specifies CASSQNQGDELSGANVLTF.

The genes are TRBV4-2 and TRBJ2-7; 10 bases are shared with TRBD2. CDR1 LGHNA and CDR2 YNFKEQ come from the germline V gene. The CDR3 extends over 15 amino acids. V was pared by 0 bases and J by 3 bases, with 2 bases of the junction left unmatched. The CDR3 coding sequence is TGTGCCAGCAGCCAAGATAGGACTAGCGGCTACGAGCAGTACTTC. This encodes CASSQDRTSGYEQYF.

This chain connects TRBV5-6 to TRBJ2-3, with 9 bases aligning to TRBD2. Germline loops: CDR1 SGHDT, CDR2 YYEEEE. This CDR3 comprises 16 residues. V shed 5 bases, J shed 2 bases, and the junction held 9 bases outside the gene matches. DNA of the CDR3: TGTGCCAGCAGTCCTGGACTAGCGCCGACCACAGATACGCAGTATTTT. It encodes CASSPGLAPTTDTQYF.